The clone carrying this T cell receptor beta chain has just a few counts. Its matching antigen is unknown. Measured with immunoSEQ multiplex PCR; TCRdb has only the in-frame clones, and not every one. The sample lists 50,000 to 75,000 clones, 80% to 85% occurring once. This sample is part of a study of memory CD4+ T cells and cytomegalovirus serostatus. Whole-study results and caveats: The CMV-associated TCR signature appears largely within the CD4+ memory repertoire. Each of approximately 73 CMV-associated TCRbeta sequences occurred in one to five individuals.

Germline V gene sequence: CDR1 MNHEY, CDR2 SMNVEV (reference sequence). The CDR3 contains 14 residues. V gave up 5 bases and J gave up 1 base, with 11 bases separating them. Single viable CD3+CD4+CD8-CD45RO+ cells were sorted as the memory CD4+ T cells. Serum IgG to CMV pp150, pp28, p38 and p52 defined serostatus. After thawing, CD4+ T cells were positively selected. This chain uses TRBV27 with TRBJ1-1, with D perhaps matching TRBD1 (6 bases). This sequence originates from an adult in good health and CMV-seronegative. Input material: memory CD4+ T cells from blood. CDR3 in amino acids: CASSLADRNTEAFF. For the CDR3, the DNA is TGTGCCAGCAGTCTGGCGGACAGGAACACTGAAGCTTTCTTT.